One and the same sample provided the 4 T cell receptor beta chains below, sequenced in a study of blood T cell repertoires in COVID-19. Sequencing was performed with immunoSEQ multiplex PCR; in TCRdb, only in-frame clones are kept and a portion is missing. The data show roughly 210,000 clones, with 88% seen just once and around 1.6% held by the top ten. Sequenced sample: peripheral blood. All receptors derive from a man between 65 and 85 years old with acute or convalescent COVID-19.

V is TRBV6-5 and J is TRBJ1-5, with a tentative D call TRBD1 (5 bases). Germline V gene sequence: CDR1 MNHEY, CDR2 SVGAGI. The germline V and J ends were trimmed by 8 bases and 6 bases, with 11 bases remaining between them. The CDR3 runs 12 residues. The chain's CDR3 is CASSGFSQPQHF. The DNA for the CDR3 is TGTGCCAGCTCAGGGTTCAGTCAGCCCCAGCATTTT.

This chain joins TRBV15 and TRBJ2-2; a possible D gene is TRBD2 (5 bases). Germline-derived CDR1 and CDR2 are LNHNV and YYDKDF (reference sequence). The CDR3 is 15 residues long. Trimming stripped 1 base from V and 5 bases from J, with 11 bases between. Here the CDR3 reads CATSRVSVGTGELFF. In DNA, the CDR3 is TGTGCCACCAGCAGAGTTAGCGTGGGTACCGGGGAGCTGTTTTTT. The whole variable domain, remainder taken from reference TRBV15 and TRBJ2-2, is DAMVIQNPRYQVTQFGKPVTLSCSQTLNHNVMYWYQQKSSQAPKLLFHYYDKDFNNEADTPDNFQSRRPNTSFCFLDIRSPGLGDTAMYLCATSRVSVGTGELFFGEGSRLTVL.

V and J are TRBV4-2 and TRBJ2-2, with 9 bases that match TRBD1. Trimming took 3 bases from V and 5 from J; bases not matched to a gene: 10. The germline V gene encodes CDR1 LGHNA and CDR2 YNFKEQ. This CDR3 has 17 residues. The CDR3 nucleotides are TGTGCCAGCAGCCACACAGGGGGCAGGGGCGGGACCGGGGAGCTGTTTTTT. It encodes CASSHTGGRGGTGELFF.

This chain links TRBV7-9 with TRBJ1-4; a weak D match, TRBD1 (6 bases). Trimming cost V 3 bases and J 7 bases, with 12 bases left between them. The CDR3 has 14 amino acids. Germline CDR1 reads SEHNR; CDR2 reads FQNEAQ (reference sequence). This CDR3 is CASSFRTVGEKLFF. The CDR3 region has the DNA TGTGCCAGCAGCTTCCGGACAGTCGGTGAAAAACTGTTTTTT.